This T cell receptor beta chain was recovered during a study of T cell repertoires in cytomegalovirus infection. Turning to the study itself: Public TCR beta signatures marked donors with CMV infection and the matching HLA.

On this clonotype itself: The target antigen is unknown.

MiXCR, run by TCRdb on the reads, gives a single entry per CDR3 protein. The sample comprises roughly 310,000 distinct CDR3 sequences, roughly 16% of which are singletons, and 12% rests with the top ten. Germline V gene data show CDR1 as MNHEY and CDR2 as SVGAGI. The CDR3 contains 14 residues. V lost 2 bases to trimming and J lost 0 bases, with 8 bases between them. Study-wide findings and caveats: Carriers of CMV plus the relevant HLA were identified by cumulative public TCR beta family frequency. CMV-specific TCR beta clonotypes restricted by HLA-C were the ones dominating the ex vivo response.

Sequenced material: PBMCs. This chain uses TRBV6-5 with TRBJ2-7; TRBD1 or TRBD2 may be the D gene (5 bases each). This sequence originates from a human donor in good health (CMV status not recorded). Some clones in this sample may be carry-over from other donors' samples. CDR3 DNA sequence: TGTGCCAGCAGTTACGGGGGTCACTCCTACGAGCAGTACTTC. It specifies CASSYGGHSYEQYF.